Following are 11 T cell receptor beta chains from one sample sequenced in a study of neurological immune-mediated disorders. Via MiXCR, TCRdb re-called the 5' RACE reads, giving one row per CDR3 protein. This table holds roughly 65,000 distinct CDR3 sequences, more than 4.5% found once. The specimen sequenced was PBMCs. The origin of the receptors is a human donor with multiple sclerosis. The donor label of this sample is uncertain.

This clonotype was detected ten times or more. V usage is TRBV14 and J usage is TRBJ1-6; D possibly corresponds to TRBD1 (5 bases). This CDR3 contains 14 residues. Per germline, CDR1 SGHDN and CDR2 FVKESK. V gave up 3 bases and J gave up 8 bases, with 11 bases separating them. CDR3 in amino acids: CASSQGGADSPLHF. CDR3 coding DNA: TGTGCCAGCAGCCAGGGCGGGGCTGATTCACCCCTCCACTTT.

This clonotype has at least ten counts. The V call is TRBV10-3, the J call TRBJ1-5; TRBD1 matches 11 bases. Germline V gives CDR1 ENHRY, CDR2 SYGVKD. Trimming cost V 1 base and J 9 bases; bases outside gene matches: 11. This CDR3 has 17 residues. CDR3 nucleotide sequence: TGTGCCATCAGTGAGTGGAGGGGGACAGGGGGTTTTCGGCCCCAGCATTTT. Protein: CAISEWRGTGGFRPQHF.

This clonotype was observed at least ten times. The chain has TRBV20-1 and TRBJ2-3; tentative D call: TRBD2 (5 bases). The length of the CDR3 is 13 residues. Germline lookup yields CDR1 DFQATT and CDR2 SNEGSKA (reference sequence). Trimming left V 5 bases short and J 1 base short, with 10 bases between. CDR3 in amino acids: CSAQVSGTDTQYF. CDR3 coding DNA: TGCAGTGCTCAGGTTAGCGGCACAGATACGCAGTATTTT.

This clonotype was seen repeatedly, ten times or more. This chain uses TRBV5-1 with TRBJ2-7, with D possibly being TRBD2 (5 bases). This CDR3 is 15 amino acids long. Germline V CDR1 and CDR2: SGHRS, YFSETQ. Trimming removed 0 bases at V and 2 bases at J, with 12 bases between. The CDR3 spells CASSLEPGSAYEQYF. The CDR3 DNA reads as TGCGCCAGCAGCTTGGAACCGGGGTCAGCCTACGAGCAGTACTTC. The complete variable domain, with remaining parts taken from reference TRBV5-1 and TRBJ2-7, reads KAGVTQTPRYLIKTRGQQVTLSCSPISGHRSVSWYQQTPGQGLQFLFEYFSETQRNKGNFPGRFSGRQFSNSRSEMNVSTLELGDSALYLCASSLEPGSAYEQYFGPGTRLTVT.

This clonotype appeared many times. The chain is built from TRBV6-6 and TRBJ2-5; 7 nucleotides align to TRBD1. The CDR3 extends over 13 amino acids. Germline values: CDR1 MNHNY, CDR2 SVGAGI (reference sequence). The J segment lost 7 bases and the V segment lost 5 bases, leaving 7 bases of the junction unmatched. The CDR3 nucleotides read TGTGCCAGCAGTCTTGAGGGGGCAAGGACCCAGTACTTC. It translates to CASSLEGARTQYF.

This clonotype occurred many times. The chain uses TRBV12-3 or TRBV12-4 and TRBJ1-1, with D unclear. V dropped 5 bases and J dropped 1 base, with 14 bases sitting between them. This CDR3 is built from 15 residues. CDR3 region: CASSPPPIWNTEAFF. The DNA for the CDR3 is TGTGCCAGCAGTCCCCCCCCTATATGGAACACTGAAGCTTTCTTT.

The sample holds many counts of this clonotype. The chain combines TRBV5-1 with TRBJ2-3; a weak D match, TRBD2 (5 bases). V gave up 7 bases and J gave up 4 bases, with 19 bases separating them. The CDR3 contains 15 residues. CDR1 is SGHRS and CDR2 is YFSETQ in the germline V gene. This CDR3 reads CASFSDPEGADTQYF. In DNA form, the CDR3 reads TGCGCCAGCTTCTCAGACCCCGAGGGAGCAGATACGCAGTATTTT.

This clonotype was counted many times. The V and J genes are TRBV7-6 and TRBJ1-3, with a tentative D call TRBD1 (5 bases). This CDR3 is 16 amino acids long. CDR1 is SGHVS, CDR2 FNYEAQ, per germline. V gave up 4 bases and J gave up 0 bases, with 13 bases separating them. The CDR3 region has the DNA TGTGCCAGCAGCTCGGGACCGACGAGCTCTGGAAACACCATATATTTT. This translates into CASSSGPTSSGNTIYF.

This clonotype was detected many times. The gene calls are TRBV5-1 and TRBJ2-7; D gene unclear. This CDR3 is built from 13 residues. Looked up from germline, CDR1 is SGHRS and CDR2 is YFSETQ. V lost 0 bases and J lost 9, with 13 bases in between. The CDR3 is CASSLGPSSLQYF. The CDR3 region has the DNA TGCGCCAGCAGCTTGGGCCCTTCCTCGCTGCAGTACTTC. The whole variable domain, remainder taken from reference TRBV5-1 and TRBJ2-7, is KAGVTQTPRYLIKTRGQQVTLSCSPISGHRSVSWYQQTPGQGLQFLFEYFSETQRNKGNFPGRFSGRQFSNSRSEMNVSTLELGDSALYLCASSLGPSSLQYFGPGTRLTVT.

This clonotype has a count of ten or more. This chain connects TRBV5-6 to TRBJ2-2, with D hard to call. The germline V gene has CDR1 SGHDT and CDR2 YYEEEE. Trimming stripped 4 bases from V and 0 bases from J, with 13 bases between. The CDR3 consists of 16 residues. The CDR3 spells CASSRGGGSNTGELFF. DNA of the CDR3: TGTGCCAGCAGCCGTGGCGGCGGATCGAACACCGGGGAGCTGTTTTTT.

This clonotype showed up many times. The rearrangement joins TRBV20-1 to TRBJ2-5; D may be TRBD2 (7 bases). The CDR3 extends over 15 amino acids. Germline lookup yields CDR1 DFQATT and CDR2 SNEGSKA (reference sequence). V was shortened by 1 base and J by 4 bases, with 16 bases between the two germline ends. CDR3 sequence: CSARAGGAFSETQYF. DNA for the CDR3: TGCAGTGCTAGAGCTGGGGGGGCCTTCTCAGAGACCCAGTACTTC.